The 7 T cell receptor beta chains in this list originate from one sample, sequenced in a study of cytomegalovirus exposure and HLA in healthy donors. With 60 Vbeta and 13 Jbeta primers, the PCR was carried out. Measured with immunoSEQ multiplex PCR; TCRdb has only the in-frame clones, and not every one. The sample contains 95,000 to 150,000 clones, around three quarters of which appear only once. Input material: PBMCs. These receptors were taken from a man aged 18 to 30 in good health and CMV-seropositive.

This chain joins TRBV4-2 and TRBJ1-4, with 8 bases identical to TRBD1. Germline V CDR1 and CDR2: LGHNA, YNFKEQ. The CDR3 covers 15 residues. J gave up 5 bases and V 4 bases, and 6 bases lay outside the gene matches. The CDR3 DNA reads as TGTGCCAGCAGCCGCCTGGACAGGGAAAATGAAAAACTGTTTTTT. It specifies CASSRLDRENEKLFF.

This clone was seen only a few times. The rearrangement joins TRBV11-2 to TRBJ1-1; no clear D. Trimming stripped 4 bases from V and 6 bases from J, with 9 bases between. The CDR3 is 12 amino acids. Germline V lookup: CDR1 SGHAT, CDR2 FQNNGV. The CDR3 loop reads CASSYGVAEAFF. The CDR3 coding sequence is TGTGCCAGCAGCTACGGGGTAGCTGAAGCTTTCTTT. Full variable domain (outside the CDR3, taken from reference TRBV11-2 and TRBJ1-1): EAGVAQSPRYKIIEKRQSVAFWCNPISGHATLYWYQQILGQGPKLLIQFQNNGVVDDSQLPKDRFSAERLKGVDSTLKIQPAKLEDSAVYLCASSYGVAEAFFGQGTRLTVV.

This clone was counted only a few times. The rearrangement uses TRBV28 and TRBJ2-1; 7 positions agree with TRBD1. Germline CDR1 reads MDHEN; CDR2 reads SYDVKM. Trimming took 1 base from V and 0 from J; bases not matched to a gene: 9. There are 18 residues in the CDR3. The CDR3 spells CASSLFKWDRSSYNEQFF. The CDR3 region has the DNA TGTGCCAGCAGTTTATTCAAGTGGGACAGAAGCTCCTACAATGAGCAGTTCTTC.

This clone was counted a single time. The rearrangement joins TRBV7-6 to TRBJ2-3; TRBD1 matches at 9 bases. V gave up 1 base and J gave up 3 bases; unmatched junction bases: 2. Per the germline V gene, CDR1 is SGHVS and CDR2 is FNYEAQ. The CDR3 is 15 amino acids. CDR3: CASSLGTGETDTQYF. In nucleotides, the CDR3 is TGTGCCAGCAGCTTAGGGACAGGGGAGACAGATACGCAGTATTTT.

Note on this clone: At one end, the junction sequence differs from germline, possibly due to a read error. V gene TRBV11-2 combines with J gene TRBJ2-7, with D hard to call. The CDR3 contains 15 residues. Germline lookup yields CDR1 SGHAT and CDR2 FQNNGV. The CDR3 DNA follows: TGTGCCAGCAGCTTAAAGCGCACGGCCATCTACGGGCAGTACTTC. Protein product: CASSLKRTAIYGQYF. The variable domain in full, completed from reference TRBV11-2 and TRBJ2-7, reads EAGVAQSPRYKIIEKRQSVAFWCNPISGHATLYWYQQILGQGPKLLIQFQNNGVVDDSQLPKDRFSAERLKGVDSTLKIQPAKLEDSAVYLCASSLKRTAIYGQYFGPGTRLTVT.

Of note for this clone: As the CDR3 is not closed by the conserved phenylalanine or tryptophan, this likely results from a read error. The V call is TRBV20-1, the J call TRBJ1-2; D gene ambiguous. Germline-derived CDR1 and CDR2 are DFQATT and SNEGSKA (reference sequence). Trimming took off 3 bases at V and 8 bases at J, with 10 bases between the two ends. This CDR3 spans 11 amino acids. The CDR3 DNA reads as TGCAGTGCTAGTTTTGCGGGGGGCTACACCCTC. Translating it yields CSASFAGGYTL.

The rearrangement joins TRBV10-3 to TRBJ2-5; tentatively, D is TRBD2 (5 bases). Judging by the DNA end, TRBJ2-7 fits better; the J call may be wrong. This CDR3 spans 14 amino acids. From germline, CDR1 is ENHRY and CDR2 SYGVKD. The chain's CDR3 is CAISESSGAYEQYF. The CDR3 DNA reads as TGTGCCATCAGTGAGTCGAGCGGAGCCTACGAGCAGTACTTC.